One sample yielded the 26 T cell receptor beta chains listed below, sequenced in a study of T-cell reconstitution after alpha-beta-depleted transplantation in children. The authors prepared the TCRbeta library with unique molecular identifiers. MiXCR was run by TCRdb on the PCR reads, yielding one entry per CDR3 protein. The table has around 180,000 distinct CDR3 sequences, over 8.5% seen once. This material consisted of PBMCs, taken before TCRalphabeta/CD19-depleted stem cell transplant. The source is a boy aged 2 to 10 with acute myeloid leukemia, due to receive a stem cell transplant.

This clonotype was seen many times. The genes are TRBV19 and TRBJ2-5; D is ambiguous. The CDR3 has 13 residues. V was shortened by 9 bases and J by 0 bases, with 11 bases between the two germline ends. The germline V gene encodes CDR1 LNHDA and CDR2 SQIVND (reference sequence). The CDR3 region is CASGYRYQETQYF. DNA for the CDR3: TGTGCCAGCGGCTACAGATACCAAGAGACCCAGTACTTC.

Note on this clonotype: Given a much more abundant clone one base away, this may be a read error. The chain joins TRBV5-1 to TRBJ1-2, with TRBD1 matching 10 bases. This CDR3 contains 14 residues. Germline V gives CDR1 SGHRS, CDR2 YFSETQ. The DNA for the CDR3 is TGCGCCAGCAGCTCCGGGGACAGGGGTGGCGGCTACCCCTTC. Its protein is CASSSGDRGGGYPF.

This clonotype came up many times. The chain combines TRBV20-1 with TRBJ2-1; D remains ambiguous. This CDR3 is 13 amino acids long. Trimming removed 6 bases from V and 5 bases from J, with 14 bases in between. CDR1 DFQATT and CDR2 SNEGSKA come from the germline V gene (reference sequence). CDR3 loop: CSASGFRHNEQFF. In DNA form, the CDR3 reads TGCAGTGCATCGGGCTTCCGGCACAATGAGCAGTTCTTC.

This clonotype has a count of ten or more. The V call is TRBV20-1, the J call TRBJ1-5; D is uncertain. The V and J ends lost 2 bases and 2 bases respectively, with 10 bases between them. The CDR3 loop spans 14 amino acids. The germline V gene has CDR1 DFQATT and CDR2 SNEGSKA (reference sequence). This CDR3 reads CSARPPGGNQPQHF. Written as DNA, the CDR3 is TGCAGTGCTAGACCCCCAGGTGGCAATCAGCCCCAGCATTTT.

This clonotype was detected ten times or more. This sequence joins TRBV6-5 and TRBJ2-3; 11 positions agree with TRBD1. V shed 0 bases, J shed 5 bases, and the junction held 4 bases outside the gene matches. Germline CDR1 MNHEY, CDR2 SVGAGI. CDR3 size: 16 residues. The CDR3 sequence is CASSYSGQGVGDTQYF. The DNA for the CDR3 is TGTGCCAGCAGTTACTCGGGACAGGGGGTTGGAGATACGCAGTATTTT.

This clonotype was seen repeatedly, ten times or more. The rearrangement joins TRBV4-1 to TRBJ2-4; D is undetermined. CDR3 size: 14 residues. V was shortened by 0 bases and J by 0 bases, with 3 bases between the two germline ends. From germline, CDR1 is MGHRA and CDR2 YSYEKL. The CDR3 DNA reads TGCGCCAGCAGCCAAGACAGAGCCAAAAACATTCAGTACTTC. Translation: CASSQDRAKNIQYF.

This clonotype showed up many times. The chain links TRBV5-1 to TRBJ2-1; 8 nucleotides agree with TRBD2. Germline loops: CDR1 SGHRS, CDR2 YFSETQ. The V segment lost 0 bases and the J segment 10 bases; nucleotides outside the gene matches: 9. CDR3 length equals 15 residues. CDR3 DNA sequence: TGCGCCAGCAGCTTGGTGGTAGCGGGGAAGAGGGAGCAGTTCTTC. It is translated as CASSLVVAGKREQFF.

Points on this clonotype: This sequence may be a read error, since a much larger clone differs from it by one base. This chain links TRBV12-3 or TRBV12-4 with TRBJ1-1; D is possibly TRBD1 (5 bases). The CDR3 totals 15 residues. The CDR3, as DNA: TGTGCCAGCAGTTTAGTTTCCGGGACGTTGACCGAAGCTTTATTT. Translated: CASSLVSGTLTEALF.

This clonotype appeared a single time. CDR3 residues: CATCPGLAGAYEQYF. Here the CDR3 DNA reads TGTGCCACCTGCCCGGGACTAGCGGGAGCCTACGAGCAGTACTTC. The J gene is TRBJ2-7, the V gene TRBV3-1, with 14 bases identical to TRBD2. V shed 10 bases, J shed 2 bases, and the junction held 7 bases outside the gene matches. The CDR3 has 15 amino acids. Germline V gene lookup returns CDR1 LGHDT and CDR2 YNNKEL (reference sequence).

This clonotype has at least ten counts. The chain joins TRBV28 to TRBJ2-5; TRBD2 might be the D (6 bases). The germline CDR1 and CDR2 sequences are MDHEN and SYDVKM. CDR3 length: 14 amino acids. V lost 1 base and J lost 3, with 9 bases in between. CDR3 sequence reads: CASSLFRGEETQYF. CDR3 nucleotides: TGTGCCAGCAGTTTATTCCGCGGGGAAGAGACCCAGTACTTC.

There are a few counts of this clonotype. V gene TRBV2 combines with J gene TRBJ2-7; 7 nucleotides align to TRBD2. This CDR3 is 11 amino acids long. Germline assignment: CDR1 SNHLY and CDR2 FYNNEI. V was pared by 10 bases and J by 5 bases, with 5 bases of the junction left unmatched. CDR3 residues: CANGLEDEQYF. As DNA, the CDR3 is TGTGCCAACGGACTAGAAGACGAGCAGTACTTC.

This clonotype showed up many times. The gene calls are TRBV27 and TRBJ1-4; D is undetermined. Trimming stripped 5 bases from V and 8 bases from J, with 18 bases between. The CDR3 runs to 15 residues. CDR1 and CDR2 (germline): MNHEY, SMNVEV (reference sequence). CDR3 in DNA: TGTGCCAGCAGTGAGCTGACAAAAGGAGGGGAAAAACTGTTTTTT. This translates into CASSELTKGGEKLFF. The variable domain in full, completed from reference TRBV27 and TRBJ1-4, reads EAQVTQNPRYLITVTGKKLTVTCSQNMNHEYMSWYRQDPGLGLRQIYYSMNVEVTDKGDVPEGYKVSRKEKRNFPLILESPSPNQTSLYFCASSELTKGGEKLFFGSGTQLSVL.

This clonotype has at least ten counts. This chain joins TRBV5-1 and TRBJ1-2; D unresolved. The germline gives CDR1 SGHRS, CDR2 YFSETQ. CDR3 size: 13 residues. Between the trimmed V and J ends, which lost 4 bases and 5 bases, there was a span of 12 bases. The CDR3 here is CASSHGQTYGYTF. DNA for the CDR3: TGCGCCAGCAGCCACGGGCAGACTTATGGCTACACCTTC.

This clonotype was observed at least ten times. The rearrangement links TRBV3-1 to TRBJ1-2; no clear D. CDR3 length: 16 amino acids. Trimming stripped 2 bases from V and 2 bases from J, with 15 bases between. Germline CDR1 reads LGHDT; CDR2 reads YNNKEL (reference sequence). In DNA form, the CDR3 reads TGTGCCAGCAGCCAAATAGGGCGTCCGCCAAACTATGGCTACACCTTC. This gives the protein CASSQIGRPPNYGYTF.

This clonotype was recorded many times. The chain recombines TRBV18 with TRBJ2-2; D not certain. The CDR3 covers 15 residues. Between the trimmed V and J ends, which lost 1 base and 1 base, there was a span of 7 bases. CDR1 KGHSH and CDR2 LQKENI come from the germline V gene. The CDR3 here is CASSPLGWNTGELFF. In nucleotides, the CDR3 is TGTGCCAGCTCACCACTGGGGTGGAACACCGGGGAGCTGTTTTTT.

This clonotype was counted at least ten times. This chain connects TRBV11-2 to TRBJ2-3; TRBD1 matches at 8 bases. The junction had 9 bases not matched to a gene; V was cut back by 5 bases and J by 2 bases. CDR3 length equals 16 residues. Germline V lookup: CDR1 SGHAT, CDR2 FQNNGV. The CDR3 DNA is TGTGCCAGCAGCGATGGACAGGGTAGAAACACAGATACGCAGTATTTT. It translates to CASSDGQGRNTDTQYF.

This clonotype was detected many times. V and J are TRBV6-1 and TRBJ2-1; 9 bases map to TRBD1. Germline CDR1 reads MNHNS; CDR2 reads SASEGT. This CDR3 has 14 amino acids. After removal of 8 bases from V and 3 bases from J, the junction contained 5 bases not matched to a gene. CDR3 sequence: CASQGTGYYNEQFF. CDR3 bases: TGTGCCAGCCAAGGGACAGGGTACTACAATGAGCAGTTCTTC.

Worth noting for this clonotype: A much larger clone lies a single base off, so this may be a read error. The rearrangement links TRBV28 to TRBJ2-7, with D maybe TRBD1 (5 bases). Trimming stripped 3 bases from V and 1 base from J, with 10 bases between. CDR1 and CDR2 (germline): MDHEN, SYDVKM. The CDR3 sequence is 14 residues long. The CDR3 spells CASSFRTLSYEQYF. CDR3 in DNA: TGTGCCAGCAGTTTTCGGACACTATCCTACGAGCAGTACTTC.

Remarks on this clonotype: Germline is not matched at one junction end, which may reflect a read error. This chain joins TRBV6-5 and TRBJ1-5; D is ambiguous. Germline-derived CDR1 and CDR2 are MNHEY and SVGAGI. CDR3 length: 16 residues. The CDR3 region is CASSYGRIPSKWAQQF. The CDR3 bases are TGTGCCAGCAGTTACGGACGGATCCCTTCAAAGTGGGCCCAGCAATTT.

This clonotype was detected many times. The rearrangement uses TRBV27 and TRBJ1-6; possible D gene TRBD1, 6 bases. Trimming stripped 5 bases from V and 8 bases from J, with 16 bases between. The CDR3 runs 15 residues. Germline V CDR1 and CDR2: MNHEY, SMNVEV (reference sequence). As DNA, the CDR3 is TGTGCCAGCAGTCCCCGACAGGTTTTTGATTCACCCCTCCACTTT. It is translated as CASSPRQVFDSPLHF.

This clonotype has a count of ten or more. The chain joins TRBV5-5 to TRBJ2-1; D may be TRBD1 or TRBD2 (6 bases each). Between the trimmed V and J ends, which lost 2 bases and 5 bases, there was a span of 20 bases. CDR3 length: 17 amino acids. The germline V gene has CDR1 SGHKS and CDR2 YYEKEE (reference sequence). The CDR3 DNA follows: TGTGCCAGCAGCTTATTCTCTGGGGGGCAGATAGACAATGAGCAGTTCTTC. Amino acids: CASSLFSGGQIDNEQFF. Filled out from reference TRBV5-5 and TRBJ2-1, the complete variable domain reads DAGVTQSPTHLIKTRGQQVTLRCSPISGHKSVSWYQQVLGQGPQFIFQYYEKEERGRGNFPDRFSARQFPNYSSELNVNALLLGDSALYLCASSLFSGGQIDNEQFFGPGTRLTVL.

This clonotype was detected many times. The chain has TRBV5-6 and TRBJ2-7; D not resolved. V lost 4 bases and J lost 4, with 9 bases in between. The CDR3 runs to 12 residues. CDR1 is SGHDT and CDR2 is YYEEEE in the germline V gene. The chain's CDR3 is CASSQKGYEQYF. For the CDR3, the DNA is TGTGCCAGCAGCCAGAAGGGTTACGAGCAGTACTTC.

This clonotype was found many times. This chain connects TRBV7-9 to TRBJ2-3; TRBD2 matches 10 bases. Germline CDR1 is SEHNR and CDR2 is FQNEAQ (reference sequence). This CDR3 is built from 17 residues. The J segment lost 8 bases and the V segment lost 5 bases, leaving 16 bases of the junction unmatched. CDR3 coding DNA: TGTGCCAGCAGCAGCGAGACGGCTAGCGGGGGAGGGGGTACGCAGTATTTT. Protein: CASSSETASGGGGTQYF.

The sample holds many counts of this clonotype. This chain's CDR3 is CASSAQSADGPYGYTF. CDR3 DNA sequence: TGTGCCAGCAGCGCCCAGAGTGCAGACGGTCCTTATGGCTACACCTTC. The chain employs TRBV7-8 and TRBJ1-2, with D uncertain. There are 16 residues in the CDR3. Germline CDR1 reads SGHVS; CDR2 reads FQNEAQ. The ends were cut back, 5 bases at V and 5 bases at J, with 21 bases in the middle.

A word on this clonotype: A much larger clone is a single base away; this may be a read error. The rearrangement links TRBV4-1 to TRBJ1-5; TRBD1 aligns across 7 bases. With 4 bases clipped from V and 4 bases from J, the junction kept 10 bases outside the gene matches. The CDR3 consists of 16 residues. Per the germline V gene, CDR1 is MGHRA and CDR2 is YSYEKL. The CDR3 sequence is CASSPQPGQRNQPQHF. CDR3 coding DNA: TGCGCCAGCAGCCCCCAGCCGGGACAGCGGAATCAGCCCCAGCATTTT.

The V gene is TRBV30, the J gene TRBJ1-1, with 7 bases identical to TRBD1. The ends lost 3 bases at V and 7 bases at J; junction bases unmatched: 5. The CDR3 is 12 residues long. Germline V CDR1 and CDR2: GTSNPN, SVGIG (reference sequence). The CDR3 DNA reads TGTGCCTGGAGGGTTAGACAGGGTGAAGCTTTCTTT. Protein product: CAWRVRQGEAFF.